Shown below are 31 T cell receptor beta chains from a single sample sequenced in a study of regulatory T cells in long-lasting Graves disease. Time point here: persistent/refractory GD, antithyroid drugs over 5 years with positive TRAb. TCR sequences were obtained from RNA taken from PBMCs. According to the study, TCR beta libraries were built with iRepertoire HTBI primers and CDR3-region Arm-PCR. TCRdb analysed the multiplex PCR reads with MiXCR anew, one entry per CDR3 protein. Of about 450,000 distinct CDR3 sequences listed, less than 25% are singletons. The sample here was peripheral blood mononuclear cells (PBMCs), taken when the disease was refractory, from a patient treated with antithyroid drugs. These receptors were obtained from a female donor with Graves disease.

The chain uses TRBV9 and TRBJ1-1; D gene ambiguous. The CDR3 runs 18 residues. Per the germline V gene, CDR1 is SGDLS and CDR2 is YYNGEE. V lost 4 bases and J 0 bases, leaving 22 bases between the germline ends. This chain's CDR3 is CASSPQAQSGQVNTEAFF. CDR3 coding DNA: TGTGCCAGCAGCCCCCAGGCCCAGAGCGGCCAGGTGAACACTGAAGCTTTCTTT.

This clonotype was recorded a few times. In DNA, the CDR3 is TGTGCCAGCAGTCCCCGGGGGGAAGTTGGCTACACCTTC. Protein: CASSPRGEVGYTF. The chain is built from TRBV12-3 or TRBV12-4 and TRBJ1-2; D perhaps matches TRBD1 (5 bases). V lost 5 bases to trimming and J lost 7 bases, with 14 bases between them. The CDR3 is 13 amino acids.

Only a few counts were recorded for this clonotype. The chain links TRBV3-2 to TRBJ1-5; the D call in the table, TRBD1, was not verified against the DNA. TRBV3-2 is noted as a pseudogene. There are 15 residues in the CDR3. The CDR3 region is CASSQDLGSRGPQHF. CDR3 DNA sequence: TGTGCCAGCAGCCAAGATCTTGGATCCCGTGGGCCCCAGCATTTT.

The table lists this clonotype with many counts. This rearrangement joins TRBV3-1 to TRBJ1-1; D call uncertain. The ends were cut back, 1 base at V and 0 bases at J, with 6 bases in the middle. This CDR3 is 14 amino acids long. From germline, CDR1 is LGHDT and CDR2 YNNKEL (reference sequence). The CDR3 DNA reads TGTGCCAGCAGCCAAGGACCCATGAACACTGAAGCTTTCTTT. The encoded protein is CASSQGPMNTEAFF.

This clonotype showed up just a few times. The V and J genes are TRBV25-1 and TRBJ1-2, with D unclear. The CDR3 totals 15 residues. The germline V gene has CDR1 MGHDK and CDR2 SYGVNS. Trimming took off 3 bases at V and 4 bases at J, with 15 bases between the two ends. The DNA for the CDR3 is TGTGCCAGCAGTGATTCGGGCAGGAGGCCCTATGGCTACACCTTC. It encodes CASSDSGRRPYGYTF.

The chain joins TRBV25-1 to TRBJ1-2; D perhaps matches TRBD1 (5 bases). This CDR3 comprises 14 residues. CDR1 and CDR2 (germline): MGHDK, SYGVNS. Trimming cost V 5 bases and J 3 bases, with 13 bases left between them. CDR3 DNA: TGTGCCAGCAGTTTTTCAGGGACTGACTATGGCTACACCTTC. The encoded protein is CASSFSGTDYGYTF.

This chain joins TRBV6-2 or TRBV6-3 and TRBJ2-5, with TRBD1 identical over 7 bases. The J segment lost 4 bases and the V segment lost 0 bases, leaving 5 bases of the junction unmatched. Germline assignment: CDR1 MNHEY and CDR2 SVGEGT. This CDR3 contains 15 residues. CDR3 protein: CASSYSTGLIETQYF. CDR3 nucleotides: TGTGCCAGCAGTTACTCGACAGGGTTGATAGAGACCCAGTACTTC.

This clonotype was seen once. The rearrangement links TRBV20-1 to TRBJ1-1; 8 bases fit TRBD1. From germline, CDR1 is DFQATT and CDR2 SNEGSKA (reference sequence). Unmatched junction bases numbered 7, after V lost 1 base and J lost 6 bases. This CDR3 is 14 amino acids long. Here the CDR3 DNA reads TGCAGTGCTAGAGCGGGACAGGAGGCCGCTGAAGCTTTCTTT. As protein: CSARAGQEAAEAFF.

This clonotype has at least ten counts. The chain recombines TRBV2 with TRBJ2-7; D gene uncertain. The ends were cut back, 7 bases at V and 3 bases at J, with 13 bases in the middle. Germline V gene sequence: CDR1 SNHLY, CDR2 FYNNEI. The CDR3 covers 13 residues. The CDR3 loop reads CASTENFNYEQYF. The CDR3 coding sequence is TGTGCCAGCACCGAAAATTTCAACTACGAGCAGTACTTC. The complete variable domain, with remaining parts taken from reference TRBV2 and TRBJ2-7, reads EPEVTQTPSHQVTQMGQEVILRCVPISNHLYFYWYRQILGQKVEFLVSFYNNEISEKSEIFDDQFSVERPDGSNFTLKIRSTKLEDSAMYFCASTENFNYEQYFGPGTRLTVT.

In its sample, this clonotype was seen a few times. The chain uses TRBV12-3 or TRBV12-4 and TRBJ2-1; TRBD1 is a possible D gene (6 bases). Trimming left V 7 bases short and J 7 bases short, with 20 bases between. This CDR3 is 15 amino acids long. As DNA, the CDR3 is TGTGCCAGCACAAGACAGATCCCCAGGGGAAATGAGCAGTTCTTC. It specifies CASTRQIPRGNEQFF.

This clonotype has ten or more counts. The chain recombines TRBV24-1 with TRBJ1-2, with D possibly TRBD1 on 6 matching bases. CDR1 and CDR2 from the germline V gene are KGHDR and SFDVKD. The CDR3 contains 14 residues. Trimming took 5 bases from V and 2 from J, leaving 11 bases between them. The CDR3 sequence: CATSGQAENYGYTF. The CDR3 bases are TGTGCCACCAGTGGACAGGCCGAGAACTATGGCTACACCTTC.

Ten or more counts support this clonotype. This sequence joins TRBV30 and TRBJ2-7, with D possibly called TRBD1 or TRBD2 (5 bases each). V was cut by 7 bases and J by 3 bases, with 16 bases left in between. This CDR3 region has 13 residues. Germline CDR1 is GTSNPN and CDR2 is SVGIG (reference sequence). In DNA, the CDR3 is TGTGCCTCCAACCGGGACCGCTACTACGAGCAGTACTTC. This codes for CASNRDRYYEQYF.

This clonotype was detected ten times or more. The chain combines TRBV29-1 with TRBJ1-2; TRBD1 matches at 8 bases. Germline V lookup: CDR1 SQVTM, CDR2 ANQGSEA. This CDR3 is 14 amino acids long. With V trimmed by 3 bases and J by 7 bases, 10 bases remained unmatched. CDR3 sequence (DNA): TGCAGCGTTGATGAAGACAGGGGATATGGTGGCTACACCTTC. Amino acid sequence: CSVDEDRGYGGYTF.

This clonotype showed up many times. The rearrangement joins TRBV19 to TRBJ1-2; 9 bases align to TRBD1. Germline CDR1 is LNHDA and CDR2 is SQIVND (reference sequence). Trimming cost V 4 bases and J 8 bases; bases outside gene matches: 5. The CDR3 has 13 residues. The CDR3: CASSKGTGRGYTF. The CDR3 DNA reads as TGTGCCAGTAGTAAAGGGACAGGGCGGGGCTACACCTTC.

V is TRBV6-1 and J is TRBJ1-1; D is uncertain. The CDR3 covers 14 residues. Between the trimmed V and J ends, which lost 3 bases and 3 bases, there was a span of 11 bases. Germline-derived CDR1 and CDR2 are MNHNS and SASEGT. CDR3 sequence (DNA): TGTGCCAGCAGTGATGGCCCAGGTTACACTGAAGCTTTCTTT. Its translation: CASSDGPGYTEAFF.

In the case of this clonotype: A much more abundant neighbour one base away suggests this may be a read error. V is TRBV7-2 and J is TRBJ2-7; D possibly corresponds to TRBD1 (6 bases). Trimming removed 4 bases at V and 0 bases at J, with 7 bases between. The CDR3 spans 13 residues. The germline CDR1 and CDR2 sequences are SGHTA and FQGNSA. CDR3 coding DNA: TGTGCCAGCAGCTGGACAGTCTCCTACGAGCAGTACTTC. It translates to CASSWTVSYEQYF. The complete variable domain, with remaining parts taken from reference TRBV7-2 and TRBJ2-7, reads GAGVSQSPSNKVTEKGKDVELRCDPISGHTALYWYRQSLGQGLEFLIYFQGNSAPDKSGLPSDRFSAERTGGSVSTLTIQRTQQEDSAVYLCASSWTVSYEQYFGPGTRLTVT.

This rearrangement joins TRBV6-5 to TRBJ2-2; no clear D gene. The CDR3 is 15 amino acids. V lost 0 bases to trimming and J lost 0 bases, with 5 bases between them. The V gene's germline CDR1 is MNHEY and CDR2 SVGAGI. CDR3 nucleotides: TGTGCCAGCAGTTACTCCAGCGCGAACACCGGGGAGCTGTTTTTT. Translating gives CASSYSSANTGELFF.

The genes are TRBV20-1 and TRBJ2-7; 7 bases match TRBD1. The V and J ends lost 1 base and 1 base, in that order; junction bases with no gene match: 7. Germline V lookup: CDR1 DFQATT, CDR2 SNEGSKA (reference sequence). The CDR3 contains 15 residues. The CDR3 DNA sequence: TGCAGTGCTAGAGCGCCCAGGGGGAGTTCCTACGAGCAGTACTTC. Its translation is CSARAPRGSSYEQYF.

The chain couples TRBV29-1 to TRBJ2-7; a weak D match, TRBD1 (5 bases). Trimming removed 4 bases at V and 2 bases at J, with 24 bases between. The CDR3 has 17 amino acids. Per germline, CDR1 SQVTM and CDR2 ANQGSEA. Here the CDR3 reads CSVAHTSRAQGAYEQYF. The CDR3 DNA reads TGCAGCGTTGCCCATACAAGCAGGGCCCAAGGGGCCTACGAGCAGTACTTC.

This clonotype occurred many times. The genes are TRBV16 and TRBJ1-1; no clear D. Trimming left V 5 bases short and J 6 bases short, with 13 bases between. The CDR3 length is 13 residues. Germline V gene sequence: CDR1 KGHSY, CDR2 FQNENV. The CDR3 nucleotides are TGTGCCAGCAGCAGGGCAGATCGCCCTGAAGCTTTCTTT. This sequence encodes CASSRADRPEAFF.

This chain uses TRBV28 with TRBJ2-3, with unresolved D. There are 13 residues in the CDR3. Per germline, CDR1 MDHEN and CDR2 SYDVKM. Trimming left V 3 bases short and J 4 bases short, with 8 bases between. The CDR3 protein is CASSLPLADTQYF. The CDR3 nucleotides read TGTGCCAGCAGTTTGCCCCTTGCAGATACGCAGTATTTT.

This clonotype was observed a handful of times. The rearrangement uses TRBV30 and TRBJ1-1; no reliable D call. The CDR3 extends over 12 amino acids. V was cut by 3 bases and J by 0 bases, with 5 bases left in between. Germline values: CDR1 GTSNPN, CDR2 SVGIG (reference sequence). CDR3 region: CAWRGMNTEAFF. The DNA for the CDR3 is TGTGCCTGGAGGGGGATGAACACTGAAGCTTTCTTT.

The chain employs TRBV7-9 and TRBJ2-7; tentative D call: TRBD1 (6 bases). Germline CDR1 and CDR2: SEHNR and FQNEAQ (reference sequence). V was trimmed by 3 bases and J by 5 bases, leaving 17 bases between them. The CDR3 covers 15 residues. This CDR3 reads CASSLPGQLYDEQYF. For the CDR3, the DNA is TGTGCCAGCAGCTTGCCGGGACAACTTTACGACGAGCAGTACTTC.

This chain uses TRBV4-1 with TRBJ2-7, with D possibly being TRBD1 or TRBD2 (5 bases each). This CDR3 is 14 amino acids long. The V and J ends lost 3 bases and 2 bases respectively, with 11 bases between them. Germline-derived CDR1 and CDR2 are MGHRA and YSYEKL. Written as DNA, the CDR3 is TGCGCCAGCAGCCAGAGGGACGGAACCTACGAGCAGTACTTC. The encoded protein is CASSQRDGTYEQYF.

CDR3 nucleotides: TGTGCCAGCAGCCTGAGGGTCCTTTATCTGAGCCCCCCACATAAAAACATTCAGTACTTC. As protein: CASSLRVLYLSPPHKNIQYF. V gene TRBV28 combines with J gene TRBJ2-4; tentatively, D is TRBD2 (5 bases). Looked up from germline, CDR1 is MDHEN and CDR2 is SYDVKM. Trimming left V 6 bases short and J 4 bases short, with 31 bases between. This CDR3 contains 20 residues.

This clonotype was counted between two and nine times. V usage is TRBV29-1 and J usage is TRBJ2-6; TRBD1 is a possible D gene (6 bases). Trimming took off 7 bases at V and 4 bases at J, with 14 bases between the two ends. CDR3 length: 14 residues. Germline V gene lookup returns CDR1 SQVTM and CDR2 ANQGSEA. CDR3 sequence (DNA): TGCAGCGCCCAGGACAGTCCAGGGGCCAACGTCCTGACTTTC. Translation: CSAQDSPGANVLTF.

This clonotype was observed many times. The genes are TRBV19 and TRBJ1-1, with D possibly being TRBD1 (6 bases). V lost 5 bases to trimming and J lost 4 bases, with 14 bases between them. Germline V gene lookup returns CDR1 LNHDA and CDR2 SQIVND (reference sequence). The CDR3 totals 14 residues. The CDR3 DNA follows: TGTGCCAGTAGTCTCAGGGGTGGCGGCACTGAAGCTTTCTTT. Its translation: CASSLRGGGTEAFF.

The CDR3 is CASSIIGAGSDEQFF. Here the CDR3 DNA reads TGTGCCAGCAGTATTATCGGAGCGGGAAGCGATGAGCAGTTCTTC. The chain recombines TRBV28 with TRBJ2-1; 7 nucleotides match TRBD2. V trimming: 5 bases; J trimming: 8 bases; junction bases outside the gene matches: 12. This CDR3 has 15 residues. Germline V CDR1 and CDR2: MDHEN, SYDVKM. The entire variable domain, with the rest obtained from reference TRBV28 and TRBJ2-1, is as follows: DVKVTQSSRYLVKRTGEKVFLECVQDMDHENMFWYRQDPGLGLRLIYFSYDVKMKEKGDIPEGYSVSREKKERFSLILESASTNQTSMYLCASSIIGAGSDEQFFGPGTRLTVL.

This chain uses TRBV11-3 with TRBJ2-3, with no clear D. The V gene's germline CDR1 is SGHNT and CDR2 YENEEA. V lost 5 bases and J 2 bases, leaving 8 bases between the germline ends. The CDR3 extends over 13 amino acids. CDR3 in DNA: TGTGCCAGCAGCGTACGTTTCACAGATACGCAGTATTTT. Protein: CASSVRFTDTQYF.

This clonotype has a count of ten or more. The chain uses TRBV2 and TRBJ1-4, with D tentatively TRBD1 (6 bases). The germline V gene encodes CDR1 SNHLY and CDR2 FYNNEI. CDR3 length: 17 residues. The V end lost 0 bases, the J end lost 7 bases, and 18 bases lay between the germline ends. This CDR3 reads CASSEARDTGRGEKLFF. The CDR3 DNA sequence: TGTGCCAGCAGTGAAGCCCGGGACACGGGCCGGGGTGAAAAACTGTTTTTT.

This clonotype was recorded a few times. The V call is TRBV20-1, the J call TRBJ2-4; D gene unclear. Germline loops: CDR1 DFQATT, CDR2 SNEGSKA (reference sequence). Trimming removed 4 bases from V and 0 bases from J, with 10 bases in between. The CDR3 runs 14 residues. CDR3 in DNA: TGCAGTGCTATTTATTCGGGAGCCAAAAACATTCAGTACTTC. Residues: CSAIYSGAKNIQYF.